This T cell receptor (beta chain) was obtained from a study of blood T cell repertoires in COVID-19. Across the study: Spain, Italy and the United States supplied samples that represented acute and convalescent COVID-19. The cDNA or gDNA used as material had been derived from T cells, B-cell-depleted T cells, or PBMCs.

With 6 bases removed from V and 2 bases from J, the gap between germline ends came to 21 bases. Per germline, CDR1 SGDLS and CDR2 YYNGEE. This CDR3 contains 17 residues. Original processing notes: Amplified reference gene primers provided the basis for estimating nucleated cell counts. This table comes from immunoSEQ multiplex PCR, and its TCRdb copy is limited to in-frame clones, with some not included. V, J and clone size were drawn from that table, and D and trimming were deduced from the DNA. The sample comprises around 160,000 clones, 80% to 90% of which are singletons, and 7% to 9% rests with the top ten.

The TCR was taken from a human donor with acute or convalescent COVID-19. The donor label of this sample is uncertain. The sequencing input was peripheral blood. The V gene is TRBV9, the J gene TRBJ2-1, with D possibly being TRBD2 (7 bases). CDR3 sequence (DNA): TGTGCCAGCACGCCCTCGTGGGGGGGCGAAGCCTACAATGAGCAGTTCTTC. It is translated as CASTPSWGGEAYNEQFF.